This TCR beta chain was sequenced in a study of shared clonotypes between healthy human individuals. Overall study results and limits: Measured sharing among donors was expected to vary with sequencing depth.

Sorted-subset replicate PCR reactions contained roughly 190 ng DNA, corresponding to 29,000 or so T cell genomes. Assay used: immunoSEQ multiplex PCR; TCRdb lists only in-frame clones, some missing. The table lists 2 million to 2.5 million clones, 85% to 95% of them singletons. Note on this clone: What it recognizes is unknown.

The CDR3 has 14 residues. V lost 5 bases and J lost 1, with 10 bases in between. The germline gives CDR1 SNHLY, CDR2 FYNNEI. Splitting the CD4+ cells yielded a CD45RA+ naive subset and a CD45RA-negative memory subset. V and J are TRBV2 and TRBJ2-3; D might be TRBD2 (6 bases). The origin of this receptor is a man younger than 30 in good health. Some clones in this sample may be carry-over from other donors' samples. Material for sequencing was naive CD4+ T cells from PBMCs. Subset indicated: CD45RA+ positively selected. CDR3 nucleotides: TGTGCCAGCAGTTGGTCTAGCGGCACAGATACGCAGTATTTT. It translates to CASSWSSGTDTQYF.